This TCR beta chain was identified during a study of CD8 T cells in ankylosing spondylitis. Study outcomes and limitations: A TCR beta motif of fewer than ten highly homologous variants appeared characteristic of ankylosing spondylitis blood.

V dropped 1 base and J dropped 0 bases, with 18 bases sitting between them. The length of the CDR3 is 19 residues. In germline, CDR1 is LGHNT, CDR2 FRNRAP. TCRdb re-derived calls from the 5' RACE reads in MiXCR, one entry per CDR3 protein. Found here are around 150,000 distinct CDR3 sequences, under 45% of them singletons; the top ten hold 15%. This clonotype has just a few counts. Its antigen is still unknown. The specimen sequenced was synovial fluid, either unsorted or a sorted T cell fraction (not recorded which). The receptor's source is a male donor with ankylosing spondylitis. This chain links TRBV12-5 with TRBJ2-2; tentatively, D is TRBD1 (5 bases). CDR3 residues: CASGLEQGRTPPNTGELFF. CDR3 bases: TGTGCTAGTGGTTTGGAACAAGGGCGGACACCCCCGAACACCGGGGAGCTGTTTTTT.